The 10 T cell receptor beta chains below were found in one sample sequenced in a study of OX40 agonist ivuxolimab in advanced cancers. TCRdb's copy holds only in-frame clones and misses some; the assay was immunoSEQ multiplex PCR. The sample has 50,000 to 75,000 clones; just under 90% are singletons. The sample consisted of CD4+ or CD8+ T cells sorted from blood, taken in a trial of the OX40 agonist ivuxolimab. The receptor source for this set is an adult with an advanced solid tumor such as melanoma, head and neck, liver or kidney cancer.

The chain employs TRBV19 and TRBJ2-5, with 9 positions matching TRBD1. Germline V gene sequence: CDR1 LNHDA, CDR2 SQIVND (reference sequence). The CDR3 has 15 amino acids. Trimming took 5 bases from V and 5 from J; bases not matched to a gene: 9. This CDR3 reads CASSLTGTGSETQYF. The CDR3 coding sequence is TGTGCCAGTAGTTTGACCGGGACAGGGAGCGAGACCCAGTACTTC.

This clone was recorded once. The chain links TRBV7-8 to TRBJ2-7; 8 bases agree with TRBD1. Losses at the gene ends were 5 bases for V and 3 bases for J; bases not matched to a gene: 9. Germline CDR1 is SGHVS and CDR2 is FQNEAQ. The CDR3 covers 15 residues. CDR3 region: CASSIDRDRFYEQYF. DNA for the CDR3: TGTGCCAGCAGCATAGACCGGGACAGGTTCTACGAGCAGTACTTC. The whole variable domain, filled in from reference TRBV7-8 and TRBJ2-7, reads GAGVSQSPRYKVAKRGQDVALRCDPISGHVSLFWYQQALGQGPEFLTYFQNEAQLDKSGLPSDRFFAERPEGSVSTLKIQRTQQEDSAVYLCASSIDRDRFYEQYFGPGTRLTVT.

The V gene is TRBV6-5, the J gene TRBJ2-7, with D hard to call. Germline CDR1 reads MNHEY; CDR2 reads SVGAGI. V dropped 6 bases and J dropped 5 bases, with 17 bases sitting between them. This CDR3 spans 14 amino acids. DNA for the CDR3: TGTGCCAGCAGACCCTACACTCAGGTCCACGAGCAGTACTTC. This gives the protein CASRPYTQVHEQYF.

The gene calls are TRBV6-1 and TRBJ2-7; D is possibly TRBD1 or TRBD2 (5 bases each). Looked up from germline, CDR1 is MNHNS and CDR2 is SASEGT. The V end was cut by 7 bases, the J end by 2 bases, with 15 bases between. CDR3 length: 14 amino acids. The CDR3 DNA reads as TGTGCCAGCAACCCGTCGGGGACCCCCTACGAGCAGTACTTC. Translated: CASNPSGTPYEQYF.

The V gene is TRBV19, the J gene TRBJ2-6; no definite D call. CDR3 length: 16 residues. The germline CDR1 and CDR2 sequences are LNHDA and SQIVND (reference sequence). V lost 7 bases to trimming and J lost 0 bases, with 13 bases between them. The CDR3 nucleotides are TGTGCCAGTAATGAGCACGGTAGCTCTGGGGCCAACGTCCTGACTTTC. Its translation is CASNEHGSSGANVLTF.

The chain combines TRBV6-5 with TRBJ1-5; unclear D gene. The germline V gene has CDR1 MNHEY and CDR2 SVGAGI. The ends were cut back, 2 bases at V and 4 bases at J, with 12 bases in the middle. This CDR3 contains 15 residues. In nucleotides, the CDR3 is TGTGCCAGCAGTTACAACGCAATCCCTAATCAGCCCCAGCATTTT. It specifies CASSYNAIPNQPQHF.

V and J are TRBV11-2 and TRBJ1-2, with D possibly TRBD1 on 5 matching bases. CDR3 size: 14 residues. Germline lookup yields CDR1 SGHAT and CDR2 FQNNGV. Trimming shortened V by 3 bases and J by 9 bases, and 17 bases separated the two germline ends. The CDR3 DNA is TGTGCCAGCAGCTTTGATCGGCAGGGCCTTAGCTACACCTTC. Its translation is CASSFDRQGLSYTF.

V usage is TRBV6-1 and J usage is TRBJ1-1; D ambiguous. Per germline, CDR1 MNHNS and CDR2 SASEGT. V was cut by 7 bases and J by 6 bases, with 9 bases left in between. The CDR3 extends over 11 amino acids. The CDR3 is CASTKSAEAFF. CDR3 DNA sequence: TGTGCCAGCACAAAATCCGCTGAAGCTTTCTTT.

This chain uses TRBV7-2 with TRBJ2-1, with D tentatively TRBD1 (6 bases). Germline V CDR1 and CDR2: SGHTA, FQGNSA. Deletions cut 5 bases from V and 1 base from J, with 18 bases between. CDR3 length: 17 amino acids. CDR3 coding DNA: TGTGCCAGCAGCCTCGGGACATTAAGGACTTCCTACAATGAGCAGTTCTTC. It translates to CASSLGTLRTSYNEQFF.

This clone was observed a handful of times. The V call is TRBV6-5, the J call TRBJ1-1, with no clear D. Trimming shortened V by 7 bases and J by 2 bases, and 11 bases separated the two germline ends. The CDR3 is 13 residues long. Germline values: CDR1 MNHEY, CDR2 SVGAGI. This CDR3 is CASTPGGNTEAFF. The CDR3 DNA is TGTGCCAGCACCCCGGGAGGAAACACTGAAGCTTTCTTT.